This TCR beta chain was profiled in a study of OX40 agonist ivuxolimab in advanced cancers. In the study overall: Recorded diagnoses for dose-escalation patients were hepatocellular carcinoma, melanoma, renal cell or head and neck cancer. The study reported partial responses in three patients: one hepatocellular carcinoma, two cutaneous melanoma. Overall study findings and caveats: Compared with CD4+, CD8+ T cells on average had more expanded clones.

In the case of this clone: What it binds is unknown.

Clones were sequenced by immunoSEQ multiplex PCR, and TCRdb holds only the in-frame ones, with some missing. The sample carries 65,000 to 90,000 clones, more than 85% recorded once. Germline V lookup: CDR1 MDHEN, CDR2 SYDVKM. This CDR3 contains 14 residues. V lost 6 bases and J lost 2, with 11 bases in between. The starting material was CD4+ or CD8+ T cells sorted from blood, obtained in a trial of the OX40 agonist ivuxolimab. The chain couples TRBV28 to TRBJ1-3, with D maybe TRBD1 (6 bases). The receptor was isolated from an adult with an advanced solid tumor such as melanoma, head and neck, liver or kidney cancer. CDR3 loop: CASSPGQPGNTIYF. Written as DNA, the CDR3 is TGTGCCAGCAGCCCTGGACAGCCTGGAAACACCATATATTTT.